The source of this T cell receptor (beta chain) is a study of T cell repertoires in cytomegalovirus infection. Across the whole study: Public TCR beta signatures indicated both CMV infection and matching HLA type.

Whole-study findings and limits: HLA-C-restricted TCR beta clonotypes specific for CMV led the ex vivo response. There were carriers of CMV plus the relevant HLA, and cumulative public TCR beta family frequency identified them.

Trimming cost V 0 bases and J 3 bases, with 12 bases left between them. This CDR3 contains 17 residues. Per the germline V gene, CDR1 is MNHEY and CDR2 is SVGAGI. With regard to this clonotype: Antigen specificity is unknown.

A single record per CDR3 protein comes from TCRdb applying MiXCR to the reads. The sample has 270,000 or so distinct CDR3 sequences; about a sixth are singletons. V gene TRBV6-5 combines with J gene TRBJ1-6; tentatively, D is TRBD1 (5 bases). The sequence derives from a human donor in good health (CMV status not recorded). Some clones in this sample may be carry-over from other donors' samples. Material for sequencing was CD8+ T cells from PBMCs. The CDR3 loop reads CASSYSIRGLYNSPLHF. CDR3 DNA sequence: TGTGCCAGCAGTTACTCGATTCGGGGCCTCTATAATTCACCCCTCCACTTT.